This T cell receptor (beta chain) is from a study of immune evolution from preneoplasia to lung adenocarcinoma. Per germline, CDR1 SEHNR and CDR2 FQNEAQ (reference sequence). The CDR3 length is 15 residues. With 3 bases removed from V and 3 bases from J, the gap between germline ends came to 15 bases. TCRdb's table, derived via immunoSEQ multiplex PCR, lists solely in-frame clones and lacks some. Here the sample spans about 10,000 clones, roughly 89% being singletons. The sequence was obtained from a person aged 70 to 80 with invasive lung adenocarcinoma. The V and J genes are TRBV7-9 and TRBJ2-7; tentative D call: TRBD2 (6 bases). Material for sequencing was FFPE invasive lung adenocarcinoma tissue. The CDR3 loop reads CASSFGGAQGYEQYF. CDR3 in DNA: TGTGCCAGCAGCTTTGGAGGGGCGCAGGGCTACGAGCAGTACTTC.